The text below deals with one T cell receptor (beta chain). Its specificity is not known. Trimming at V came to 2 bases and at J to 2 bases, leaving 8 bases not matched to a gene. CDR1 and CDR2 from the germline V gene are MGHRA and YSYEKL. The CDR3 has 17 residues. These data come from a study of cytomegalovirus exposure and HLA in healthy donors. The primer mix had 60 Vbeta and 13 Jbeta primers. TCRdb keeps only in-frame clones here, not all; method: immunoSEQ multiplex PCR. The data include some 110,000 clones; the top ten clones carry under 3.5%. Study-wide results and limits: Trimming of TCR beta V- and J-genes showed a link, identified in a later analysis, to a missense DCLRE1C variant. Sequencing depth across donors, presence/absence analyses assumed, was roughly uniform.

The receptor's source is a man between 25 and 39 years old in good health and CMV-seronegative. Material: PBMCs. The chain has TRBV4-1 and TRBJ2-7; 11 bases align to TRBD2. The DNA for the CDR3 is TGCGCCAGCAGCCAAAGACTAGCGGGGAACCCTACCTACGAGCAGTACTTC. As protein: CASSQRLAGNPTYEQYF.